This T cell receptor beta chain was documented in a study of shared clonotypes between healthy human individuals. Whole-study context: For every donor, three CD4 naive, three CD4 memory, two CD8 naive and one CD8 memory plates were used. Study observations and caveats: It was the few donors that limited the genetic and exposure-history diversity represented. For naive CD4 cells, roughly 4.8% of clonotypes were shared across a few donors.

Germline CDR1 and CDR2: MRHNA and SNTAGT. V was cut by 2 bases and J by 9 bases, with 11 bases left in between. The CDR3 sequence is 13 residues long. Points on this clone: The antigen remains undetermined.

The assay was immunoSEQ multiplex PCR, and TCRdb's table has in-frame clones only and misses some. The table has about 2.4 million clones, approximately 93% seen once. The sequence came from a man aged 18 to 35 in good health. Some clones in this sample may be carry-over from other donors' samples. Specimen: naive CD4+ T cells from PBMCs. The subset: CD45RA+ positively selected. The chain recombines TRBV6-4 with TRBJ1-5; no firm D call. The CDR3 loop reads CASSDRLGRPQHF. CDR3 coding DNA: TGTGCCAGCAGTGACCGCCTGGGGAGGCCCCAGCATTTT.